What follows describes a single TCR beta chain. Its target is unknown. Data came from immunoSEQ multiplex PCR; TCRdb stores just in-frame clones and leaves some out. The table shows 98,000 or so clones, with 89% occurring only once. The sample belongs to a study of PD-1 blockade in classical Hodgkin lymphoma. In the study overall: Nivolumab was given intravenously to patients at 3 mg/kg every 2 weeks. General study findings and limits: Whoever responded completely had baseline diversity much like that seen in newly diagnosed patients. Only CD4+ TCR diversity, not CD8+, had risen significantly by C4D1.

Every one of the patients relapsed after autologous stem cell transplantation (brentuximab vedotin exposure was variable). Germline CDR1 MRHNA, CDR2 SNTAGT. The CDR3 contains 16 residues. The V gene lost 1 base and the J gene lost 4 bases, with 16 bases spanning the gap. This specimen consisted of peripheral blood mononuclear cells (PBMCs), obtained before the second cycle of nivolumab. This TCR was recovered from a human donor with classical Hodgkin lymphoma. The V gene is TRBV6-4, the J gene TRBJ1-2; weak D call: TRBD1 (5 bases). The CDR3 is CASSDYPRQSTYGYTF. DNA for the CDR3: TGTGCCAGCAGTGACTATCCGAGACAGTCTACCTATGGCTACACCTTC.